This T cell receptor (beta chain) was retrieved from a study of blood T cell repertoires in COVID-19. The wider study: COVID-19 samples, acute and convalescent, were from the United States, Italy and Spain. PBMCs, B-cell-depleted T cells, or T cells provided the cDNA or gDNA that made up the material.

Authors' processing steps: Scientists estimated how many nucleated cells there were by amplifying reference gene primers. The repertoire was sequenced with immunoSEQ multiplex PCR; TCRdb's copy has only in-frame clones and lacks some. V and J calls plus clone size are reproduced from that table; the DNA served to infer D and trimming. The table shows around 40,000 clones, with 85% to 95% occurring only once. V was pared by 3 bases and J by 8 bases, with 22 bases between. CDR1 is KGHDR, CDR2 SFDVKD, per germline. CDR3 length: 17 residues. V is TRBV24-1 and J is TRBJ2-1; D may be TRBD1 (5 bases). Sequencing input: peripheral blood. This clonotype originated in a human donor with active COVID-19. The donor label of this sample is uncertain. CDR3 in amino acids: CATSDRDVKGATHEQFF. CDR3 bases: TGTGCCACCAGTGATAGGGATGTAAAAGGGGCGACGCATGAGCAGTTCTTC.